The T cell receptor (beta chain) under discussion was sequenced for a study of graft-versus-host responses after intestinal transplantation. Whole-study findings and limits: Where graft-donor T cell macrochimerism was present, patients had high graft-versus-host to host-versus-graft clonal ratios in allografts.

Sequenced by immunoSEQ multiplex PCR; TCRdb stores in-frame clones only, minus some. The sample carries about 77,000 clones, around 92% recorded once. This clone was seen a few times. Its antigen is still unknown. Trimming removed 8 bases at V and 6 bases at J, with 11 bases between. The length of the CDR3 is 11 residues. Germline loops: CDR1 MGHDK, CDR2 SYGVNS. The chain has TRBV25-1 and TRBJ2-7, with D possibly being TRBD1 (6 bases). Specimen: PBMCs, collected 98 days after intestinal transplantation. The sequence came from a human patient who received an intestinal transplant, so some T cells may come from the graft donor. The CDR3 coding sequence is TGTGCCAGCGGCACAGGGAGCGAGCAGTACTTC. Translation: CASGTGSEQYF.